This is a list of T cell receptor beta chains from one sample in a study of shared clonotypes between healthy human individuals. The protocol was immunoSEQ multiplex PCR, while the TCRdb copy is restricted to in-frame clones and leaves out a portion. This table holds 2 million to 2.5 million clones, 80% to 95% found once. Material for sequencing was naive CD4+ T cells from PBMCs. The receptors shown here come from a young man in good health. Some clones in this sample may be carry-over from other donors' samples. Both conserved end residues are part of each CDR3.

>TRBV2
CASSGLADTQYF
>TRBV12-2
CASRLAGVGHGGCNEQYF
>TRBV6-1
CASSELGQGYNEQFF
>TRBV10-3
CAISYGGRDEQFF
>TRBV27
CASSPSGGPWAGYTF
>TRBV28
CASTSPGSAYEQYF
>TRBV9
CASSVDGTSGSGYNEQFF
>TRBV30
CAWRLAGRSYEQYF
>TRBV30
CAWSVGTSGYNEQFF
>TRBV29-1
CSVAENNSPLHF
>TRBV27
CASSLRGATDTQYF
>TRBV29-1
CSVATSGNWETQYF
>TRBV19
CASSRWEEGYTF
>TRBV14
CASSQQGQGAHEQYF
>TRBV19
CASSIREQGRQPQHF
>TRBV4-3
CASSQVQPTSGRADTQYF
>TRBV6-1
CASSSGTQSNQPQHF
>TRBV19
CASFAGSYGYTF
>TRBV11-1
CASSPFSGRASETQYF